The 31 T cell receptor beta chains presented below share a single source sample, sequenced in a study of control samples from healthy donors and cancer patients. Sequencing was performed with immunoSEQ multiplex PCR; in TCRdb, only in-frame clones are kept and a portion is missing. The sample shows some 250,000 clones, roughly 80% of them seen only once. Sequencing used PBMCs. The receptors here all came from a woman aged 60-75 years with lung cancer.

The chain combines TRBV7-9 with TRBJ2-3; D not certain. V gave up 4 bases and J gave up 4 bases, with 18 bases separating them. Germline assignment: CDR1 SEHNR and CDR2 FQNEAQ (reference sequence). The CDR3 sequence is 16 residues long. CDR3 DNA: TGTGCCAGCAGCTCCGAAATAGGGAAAAGGGCAGATACGCAGTATTTT. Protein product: CASSSEIGKRADTQYF.

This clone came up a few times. This CDR3 is CASSSPLTGINYEQYF. CDR3 sequence (DNA): TGTGCCAGCAGCTCGCCCTTGACAGGGATCAACTACGAGCAGTACTTC. The V call is TRBV5-6, the J call TRBJ2-7; 7 bases map to TRBD1. The V and J ends lost 3 bases and 3 bases, in that order; junction bases with no gene match: 12. CDR3 length: 16 residues. Germline V gives CDR1 SGHDT, CDR2 YYEEEE.

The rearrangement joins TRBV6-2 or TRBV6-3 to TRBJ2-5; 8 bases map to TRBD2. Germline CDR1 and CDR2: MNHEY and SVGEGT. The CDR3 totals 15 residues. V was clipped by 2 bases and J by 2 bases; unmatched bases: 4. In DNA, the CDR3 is TGTGCCAGCAGTTACACTAGCGGAGATCAAGAGACCCAGTACTTC. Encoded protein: CASSYTSGDQETQYF.

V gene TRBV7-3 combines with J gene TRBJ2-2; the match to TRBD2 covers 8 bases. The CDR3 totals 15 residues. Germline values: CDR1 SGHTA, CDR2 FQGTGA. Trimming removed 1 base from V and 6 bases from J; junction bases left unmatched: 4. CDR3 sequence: CASSLNSGIAGELFF. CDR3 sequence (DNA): TGTGCCAGCAGCTTAAATAGCGGGATAGCCGGGGAGCTGTTTTTT.

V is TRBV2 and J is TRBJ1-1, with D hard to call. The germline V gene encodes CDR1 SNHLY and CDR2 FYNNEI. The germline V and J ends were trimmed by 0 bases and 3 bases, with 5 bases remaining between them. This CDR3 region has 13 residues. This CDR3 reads CASSEAMYTEAFF. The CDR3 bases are TGTGCCAGCAGTGAAGCTATGTACACTGAAGCTTTCTTT.

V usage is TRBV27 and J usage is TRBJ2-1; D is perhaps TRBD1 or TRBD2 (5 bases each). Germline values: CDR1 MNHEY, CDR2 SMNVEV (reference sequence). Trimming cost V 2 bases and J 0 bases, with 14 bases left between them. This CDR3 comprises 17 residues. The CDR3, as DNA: TGTGCCAGCAGTTTACGGGGCGCAGGGATCTCCTACAATGAGCAGTTCTTC. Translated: CASSLRGAGISYNEQFF.

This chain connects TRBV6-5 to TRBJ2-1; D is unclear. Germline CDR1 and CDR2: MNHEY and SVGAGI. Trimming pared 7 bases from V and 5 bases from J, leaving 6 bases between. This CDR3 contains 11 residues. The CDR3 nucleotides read TGTGCCAGCATCGGACACAATGAGCAGTTCTTC. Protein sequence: CASIGHNEQFF.

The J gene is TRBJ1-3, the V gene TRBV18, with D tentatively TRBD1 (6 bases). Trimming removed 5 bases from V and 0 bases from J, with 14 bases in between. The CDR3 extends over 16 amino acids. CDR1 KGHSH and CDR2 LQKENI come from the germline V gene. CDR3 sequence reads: CASSERQENSGNTIYF. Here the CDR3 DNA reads TGTGCCAGCTCAGAACGACAGGAAAACTCTGGAAACACCATATATTTT.

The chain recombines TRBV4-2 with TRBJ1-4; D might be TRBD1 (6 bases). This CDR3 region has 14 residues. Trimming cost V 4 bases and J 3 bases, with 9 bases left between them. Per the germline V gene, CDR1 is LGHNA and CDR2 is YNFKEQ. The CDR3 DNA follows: TGTGCCAGCAGCCTGCGGACAGCTAATGAAAAACTGTTTTTT. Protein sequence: CASSLRTANEKLFF.

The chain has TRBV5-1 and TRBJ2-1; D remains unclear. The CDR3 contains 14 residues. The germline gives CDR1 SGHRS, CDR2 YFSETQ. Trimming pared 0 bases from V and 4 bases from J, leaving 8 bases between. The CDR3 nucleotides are TGCGCCAGCAGCTTGGAGGCCGGTTACAATGAGCAGTTCTTC. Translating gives CASSLEAGYNEQFF.

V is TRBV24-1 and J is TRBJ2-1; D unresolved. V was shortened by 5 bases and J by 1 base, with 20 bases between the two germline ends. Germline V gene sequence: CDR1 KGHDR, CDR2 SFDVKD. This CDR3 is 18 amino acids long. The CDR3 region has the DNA TGTGCCACCAGTGTCCCAACCTATTACGTTAGGTCCTACAATGAGCAGTTCTTC. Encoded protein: CATSVPTYYVRSYNEQFF.

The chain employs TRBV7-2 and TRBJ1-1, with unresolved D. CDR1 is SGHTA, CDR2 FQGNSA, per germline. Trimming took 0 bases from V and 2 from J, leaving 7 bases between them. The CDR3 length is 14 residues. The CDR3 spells CASSLAPDNTEAFF. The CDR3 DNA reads TGTGCCAGCAGCTTAGCGCCCGATAACACTGAAGCTTTCTTT.

The CDR3 region has the DNA TGTGCCAGCAGCTTAACCACCGGGGAGCTGTTTTTT. It is translated as CASSLTTGELFF. The gene calls are TRBV7-3 and TRBJ2-2; D not certain. There are 12 residues in the CDR3. V lost 0 bases to trimming and J lost 4 bases, with 0 bases between them. Germline values: CDR1 SGHTA, CDR2 FQGTGA.

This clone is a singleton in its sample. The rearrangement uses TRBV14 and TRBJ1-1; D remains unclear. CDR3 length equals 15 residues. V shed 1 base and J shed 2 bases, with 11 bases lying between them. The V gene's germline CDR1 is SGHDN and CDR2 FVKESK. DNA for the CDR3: TGTGCCAGCAGCCAAGCTAGGGTGGGTAACACTGAAGCTTTCTTT. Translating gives CASSQARVGNTEAFF.

The CDR3 spells CASSGQSGFVEYGYTF. CDR3 DNA: TGTGCCAGCAGTGGACAGAGCGGATTTGTTGAGTATGGCTACACCTTC. The chain recombines TRBV6-1 with TRBJ1-2; a possible D gene is TRBD1 (5 bases). V was pared by 4 bases and J by 5 bases, with 20 bases between. Germline V CDR1 and CDR2: MNHNS, SASEGT. CDR3 size: 16 residues.

This CDR3 is CASSLALRPPPYEQYF. The DNA of the CDR3 is TGTGCCAGTAGTCTTGCCCTAAGACCGCCGCCCTACGAGCAGTACTTC. The chain combines TRBV19 with TRBJ2-7; the D is unclear. Germline-derived CDR1 and CDR2 are LNHDA and SQIVND (reference sequence). The CDR3 runs 16 residues. V lost 5 bases and J 2 bases, leaving 19 bases between the germline ends.

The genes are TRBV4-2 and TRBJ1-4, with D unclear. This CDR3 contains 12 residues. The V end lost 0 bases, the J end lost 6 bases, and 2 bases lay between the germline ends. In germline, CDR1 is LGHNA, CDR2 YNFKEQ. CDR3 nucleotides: TGTGCCAGCAGCCAAGATCATGAAAAACTGTTTTTT. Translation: CASSQDHEKLFF.

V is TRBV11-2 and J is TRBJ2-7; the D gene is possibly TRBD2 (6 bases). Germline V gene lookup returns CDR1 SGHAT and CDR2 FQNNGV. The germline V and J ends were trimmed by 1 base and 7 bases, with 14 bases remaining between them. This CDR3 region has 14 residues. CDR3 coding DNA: TGTGCCAGCAGCTTAGTCCGGGAGCCGAGGGAGCAGTACTTC. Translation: CASSLVREPREQYF.

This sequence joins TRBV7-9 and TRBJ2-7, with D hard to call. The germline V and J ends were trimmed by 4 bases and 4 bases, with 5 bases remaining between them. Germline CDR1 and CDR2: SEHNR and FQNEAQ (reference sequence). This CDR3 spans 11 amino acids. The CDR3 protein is CASSSYYEQYF. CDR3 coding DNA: TGTGCCAGCAGCTCGTATTACGAGCAGTACTTC.

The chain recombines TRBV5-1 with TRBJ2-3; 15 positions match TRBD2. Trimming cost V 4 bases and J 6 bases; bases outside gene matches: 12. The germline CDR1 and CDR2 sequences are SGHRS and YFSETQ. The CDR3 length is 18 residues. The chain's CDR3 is CASSRGPGTSGGMDTQYF. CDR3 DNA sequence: TGCGCCAGCAGCCGCGGCCCCGGGACTAGCGGGGGGATGGATACGCAGTATTTT.

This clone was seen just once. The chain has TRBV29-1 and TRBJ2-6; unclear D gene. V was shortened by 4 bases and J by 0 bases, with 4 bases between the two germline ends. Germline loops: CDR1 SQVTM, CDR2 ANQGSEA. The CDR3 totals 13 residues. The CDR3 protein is CSVVVSGANVLTF. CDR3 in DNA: TGCAGCGTTGTCGTCTCTGGGGCCAACGTCCTGACTTTC.

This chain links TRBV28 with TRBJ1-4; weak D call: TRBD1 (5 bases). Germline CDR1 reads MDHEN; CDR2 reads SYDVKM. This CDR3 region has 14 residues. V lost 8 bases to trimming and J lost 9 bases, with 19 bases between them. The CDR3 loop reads CASLEGGGRQKLFF. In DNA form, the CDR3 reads TGTGCCAGCCTAGAGGGCGGGGGTCGCCAAAAACTGTTTTTT.

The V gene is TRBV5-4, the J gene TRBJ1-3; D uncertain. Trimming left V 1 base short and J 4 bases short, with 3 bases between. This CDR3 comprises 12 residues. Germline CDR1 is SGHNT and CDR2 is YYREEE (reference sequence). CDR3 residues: CASSLTGNTIYF. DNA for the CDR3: TGTGCCAGCAGCTTGACGGGAAACACCATATATTTT. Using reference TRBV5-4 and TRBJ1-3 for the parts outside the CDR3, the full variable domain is ETGVTQSPTHLIKTRGQQVTLRCSSQSGHNTVSWYQQALGQGPQFIFQYYREEENGRGNFPPRFSGLQFPNYSSELNVNALELDDSALYLCASSLTGNTIYFGEGSWLTVV.

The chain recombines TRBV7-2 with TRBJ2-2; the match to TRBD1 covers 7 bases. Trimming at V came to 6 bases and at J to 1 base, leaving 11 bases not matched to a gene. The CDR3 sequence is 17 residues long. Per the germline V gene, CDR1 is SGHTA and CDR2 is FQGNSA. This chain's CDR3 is CASSFGVDRLNTGELFF. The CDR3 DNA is TGTGCCAGCAGTTTTGGGGTGGACAGGCTGAACACCGGGGAGCTGTTTTTT.

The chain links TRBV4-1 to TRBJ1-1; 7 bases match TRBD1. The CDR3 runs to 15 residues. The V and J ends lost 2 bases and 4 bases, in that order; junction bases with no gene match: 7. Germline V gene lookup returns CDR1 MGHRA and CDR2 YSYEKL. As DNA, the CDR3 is TGCGCCAGCAGCCAATTCACAGGGGTGAGCACTGAAGCTTTCTTT. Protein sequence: CASSQFTGVSTEAFF.

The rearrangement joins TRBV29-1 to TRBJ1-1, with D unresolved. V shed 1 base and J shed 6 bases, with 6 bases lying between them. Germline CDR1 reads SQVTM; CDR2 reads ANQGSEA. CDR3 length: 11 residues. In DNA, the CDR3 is TGCAGCGTTGAAGTCGTCCCTGAAGCTTTCTTT. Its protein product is CSVEVVPEAFF.

In nucleotides, the CDR3 is TGTGCCAGTAGATCCGGACAGGGATACTATGGCTACACCTTC. Residues: CASRSGQGYYGYTF. The chain carries TRBV19 and TRBJ1-2; 8 bases line up with TRBD1. CDR1 and CDR2 from the germline V gene are LNHDA and SQIVND (reference sequence). This CDR3 is 14 amino acids long. V gave up 6 bases and J gave up 3 bases; unmatched junction bases: 6.

DNA of the CDR3: TGTGCCAGCAGCCAGGGGTTTTCAGCTTTCTTT. This sequence encodes CASSQGFSAFF. This chain connects TRBV3-1 (or the pseudogene TRBV3-2) to TRBJ1-1, with D unresolved. Trimming shortened V by 3 bases and J by 10 bases, and 9 bases separated the two germline ends. CDR1 is LGHDT, CDR2 YNNKEL, per germline (reference sequence). This CDR3 is built from 11 residues.

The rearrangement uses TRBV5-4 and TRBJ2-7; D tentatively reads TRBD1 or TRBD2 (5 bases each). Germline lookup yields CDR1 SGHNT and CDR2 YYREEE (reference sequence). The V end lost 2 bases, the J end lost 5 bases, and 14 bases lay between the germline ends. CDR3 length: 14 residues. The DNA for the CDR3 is TGTGCCAGCAGCTTCCCCGGGGCCGAAAACGAGCAGTACTTC. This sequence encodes CASSFPGAENEQYF. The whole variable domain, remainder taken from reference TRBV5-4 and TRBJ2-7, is ETGVTQSPTHLIKTRGQQVTLRCSSQSGHNTVSWYQQALGQGPQFIFQYYREEENGRGNFPPRFSGLQFPNYSSELNVNALELDDSALYLCASSFPGAENEQYFGPGTRLTVT.

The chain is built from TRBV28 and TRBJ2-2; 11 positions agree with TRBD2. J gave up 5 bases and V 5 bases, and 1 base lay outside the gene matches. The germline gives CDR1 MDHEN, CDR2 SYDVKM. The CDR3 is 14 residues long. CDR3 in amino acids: CASSRLAGTGELFF. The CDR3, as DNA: TGTGCCAGCAGTCGACTAGCGGGAACCGGGGAGCTGTTTTTT.

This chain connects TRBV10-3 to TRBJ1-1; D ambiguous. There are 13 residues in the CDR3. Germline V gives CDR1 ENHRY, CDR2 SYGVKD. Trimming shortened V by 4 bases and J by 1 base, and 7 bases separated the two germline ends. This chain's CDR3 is CAISGIANTEAFF. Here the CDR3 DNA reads TGTGCCATCAGTGGGATAGCGAACACTGAAGCTTTCTTT.